The 8 T cell receptor beta chains given below trace back to one sample, sequenced in a study of T cell changes during pregnancy in multiple sclerosis. The table came from immunoSEQ multiplex PCR; TCRdb's copy has only in-frame clones and leaves some out. The table has over 25,000 clones, roughly nine tenths seen once. The material sequenced was CD4+ T cells from peripheral blood mononuclear cells, taken in the second trimester of pregnancy. All receptors derive from a female donor in good health, enrolled as a control in a pregnancy study.

The chain uses TRBV29-1 and TRBJ1-1; tentative D call: TRBD1 (5 bases). This CDR3 region has 14 residues. V was shortened by 8 bases and J by 5 bases, with 21 bases between the two germline ends. Germline CDR1 reads SQVTM; CDR2 reads ANQGSEA. CDR3: CSHRYGGAGTEAFF. In DNA form, the CDR3 reads TGCAGCCATCGGTACGGCGGGGCAGGGACTGAAGCTTTCTTT.

The J gene is TRBJ2-3, the V gene TRBV5-6; D is perhaps TRBD1 (6 bases). The CDR3 is 14 amino acids. V gave up 4 bases and J gave up 4 bases, with 13 bases separating them. The V gene's germline CDR1 is SGHDT and CDR2 YYEEEE. CDR3 protein: CASSPQGTADTQYF. The CDR3 region has the DNA TGTGCCAGCAGCCCACAGGGAACAGCAGATACGCAGTATTTT.

The CDR3 nucleotides read TGTGCTTCCATGGACGGGACAGCAGCCTATGGCTACACCTTC. Encoded protein: CASMDGTAAYGYTF. The genes are TRBV30 and TRBJ1-2; 7 bases line up with TRBD1. Germline-derived CDR1 and CDR2 are GTSNPN and SVGIG (reference sequence). CDR3 size: 14 residues.

The chain couples TRBV19 to TRBJ2-5; D uncertain. CDR1 is LNHDA and CDR2 is SQIVND in the germline V gene (reference sequence). The length of the CDR3 is 12 residues. V was shortened by 5 bases and J by 13 bases, with 17 bases between the two germline ends. CDR3 nucleotide sequence: TGTGCCAGTAGTCGAGGAGATGGGTATTGGTACTTC. Encoded protein: CASSRGDGYWYF.

The rearrangement links TRBV18 to TRBJ2-7; TRBD2 might be the D (7 bases). The CDR3 totals 15 residues. V gave up 1 base and J gave up 4 bases, with 14 bases separating them. Germline CDR1 KGHSH, CDR2 LQKENI. CDR3 coding DNA: TGTGCCAGCTCACCACGGGCGGGGGACACATACGAGCAGTACTTC. Its protein product is CASSPRAGDTYEQYF.

The V gene is TRBV30, the J gene TRBJ2-1, with 7 bases matching TRBD1. V shed 4 bases and J 2 bases; nucleotides not matched to a gene: 8. The CDR3 covers 15 residues. CDR1 is GTSNPN and CDR2 is SVGIG in the germline V gene (reference sequence). Here the CDR3 reads CAWNRGQGAYNEQFF. The CDR3, as DNA: TGTGCCTGGAATAGGGGCCAGGGGGCCTACAATGAGCAGTTCTTC.

The chain employs TRBV2 and TRBJ2-7, with D perhaps TRBD1 (6 bases). Germline CDR1 and CDR2: SNHLY and FYNNEI. This CDR3 region has 16 residues. Trimming pared 8 bases from V and 6 bases from J, leaving 26 bases between. CDR3 sequence reads: CASRLSWTASGSEQYF. In nucleotides, the CDR3 is TGTGCCAGCCGATTATCCTGGACAGCCTCGGGATCCGAGCAGTACTTC.

The J gene is TRBJ2-7, the V gene TRBV29-1, with TRBD1 matching 7 bases. V lost 3 bases to trimming and J lost 3 bases; unmatched junction nucleotides: 11. Germline assignment: CDR1 SQVTM and CDR2 ANQGSEA. The CDR3 extends over 15 amino acids. CDR3 DNA: TGCAGCGTTGAGGTAAACAGGGGATCGATCTACGAGCAGTACTTC. Amino acids: CSVEVNRGSIYEQYF.